The sequence of this TCR beta chain was determined in a study of circulating CD8 cells and anti-PD-1 response in melanoma. Background on the study: Anti-PD-1 was first-line therapy for about 50% of the 13 patients.

CDR1 and CDR2 from the germline V gene are LNHDA and SQIVND (reference sequence). This CDR3 has 15 residues. With V trimmed by 9 bases and J by 3 bases, 10 bases remained unmatched. In this sample, this clonotype is large (0.1 to 1%). The target antigen is unknown. Sorting of live CD3+CD8+TCRalphabeta+ cells by PD-1 and/or TIGIT gave four subsets. TCR libraries were prepared from roughly 14 ng of total RNA with the QIAseq Immune Repertoire TCR panel. Each CDR3 protein is one row after TCRdb ran MiXCR on the reads. In the table there are hundreds of distinct CDR3 sequences, 7% of which are singletons. Study outcomes and limitations: Some patients were treatment-naive; others were previously treated. Clonotype sharing was highest between DPOS and TIGIT subsets.

The sequence was collected from a human donor with melanoma. The J gene is TRBJ2-2, the V gene TRBV19; the match to TRBD1 covers 7 bases. Sequenced here: CD8+ T cells from PBMCs, sampled at baseline or after one month of anti-PD-1 therapy (not recorded which). CDR3 in amino acids: CASHRTGGDTGELFF. Written as DNA, the CDR3 is TGTGCCAGCCACCGGACAGGTGGGGACACCGGGGAGCTGTTTTTT.